These 30 T cell receptor beta chains came from one sample sequenced in a study of siplizumab effects on memory and regulatory T cells. Assay used: immunoSEQ multiplex PCR; TCRdb lists only in-frame clones, some missing. Of tens of thousands of clones listed, 94% are singletons. Sequences were obtained from non-Treg CD4+ T cells sorted from blood. The receptors here all came from a human donor in good health.

This rearrangement joins TRBV19 to TRBJ2-4; TRBD2 matches 8 bases. Germline CDR1 LNHDA, CDR2 SQIVND (reference sequence). The V segment lost 6 bases and the J segment 1 base; nucleotides outside the gene matches: 5. The CDR3 is 15 residues long. The CDR3 loop is CASSRREGAKNIQYF. CDR3 in DNA: TGTGCCAGTAGCCGCCGGGAGGGGGCCAAAAACATTCAGTACTTC. Full variable domain (remainder filled in from reference TRBV19 and TRBJ2-4): DGGITQSPKYLFRKEGQNVTLSCEQNLNHDAMYWYRQDPGQGLRLIYYSQIVNDFQKGDIAEGYSVSREKKESFPLTVTSAQKNPTAFYLCASSRREGAKNIQYFGAGTRLSVL.

This chain connects TRBV19 to TRBJ2-7; 8 bases line up with TRBD2. This CDR3 contains 17 residues. In germline, CDR1 is LNHDA, CDR2 SQIVND (reference sequence). Losses at the gene ends were 10 bases for V and 5 bases for J; bases not matched to a gene: 22. CDR3: CATSSGGAPGPRDEQYF. The CDR3 DNA is TGTGCCACCTCATCGGGGGGGGCTCCCGGGCCGAGGGACGAGCAGTACTTC.

The chain is built from TRBV5-1 and TRBJ1-1; 7 positions match TRBD1. The germline gives CDR1 SGHRS, CDR2 YFSETQ. V shed 5 bases, J shed 3 bases, and the junction held 4 bases outside the gene matches. The CDR3 totals 13 residues. The CDR3 is CASREGADTEAFF. The DNA of the CDR3 is TGCGCCAGCAGGGAGGGGGCGGACACTGAAGCTTTCTTT.

The rearrangement links TRBV5-6 to TRBJ2-1, with a tentative D call TRBD2 (5 bases). In germline, CDR1 is SGHDT, CDR2 YYEEEE. The germline V and J ends were trimmed by 6 bases and 8 bases, with 18 bases remaining between them. The CDR3 covers 14 residues. The CDR3 DNA sequence: TGTGCCAGCAACAACATCAAAGGAGGATATGAGCAGTTCTTC. Translating it yields CASNNIKGGYEQFF.

The chain recombines TRBV19 with TRBJ2-6; TRBD1 aligns across 9 bases. Germline V CDR1 and CDR2: LNHDA, SQIVND (reference sequence). The CDR3 has 17 residues. J gave up 4 bases and V 3 bases, and 7 bases lay outside the gene matches. CDR3 loop: CASSMGQGISGANVLTF. In DNA, the CDR3 is TGTGCCAGTAGTATGGGACAGGGAATTTCCGGGGCCAACGTCCTGACTTTC.

This clone was seen only a few times. The chain carries TRBV30 and TRBJ1-1; D is uncertain. CDR3 length equals 13 residues. Per the germline V gene, CDR1 is GTSNPN and CDR2 is SVGIG (reference sequence). V was cut by 3 bases and J by 5 bases, with 13 bases left in between. CDR3 residues: CAWRRTLGTEAFF. CDR3 nucleotides: TGTGCCTGGAGGAGGACCCTCGGGACTGAAGCTTTCTTT.

The chain is built from TRBV5-1 and TRBJ1-1; D not certain. Germline loops: CDR1 SGHRS, CDR2 YFSETQ. Trimming cost V 4 bases and J 5 bases, with 15 bases left between them. The CDR3 extends over 14 amino acids. The CDR3 coding sequence is TGCGCCAGCAGCAGCCTGGCGGGAGGAACTGAAGCTTTCTTT. This gives the protein CASSSLAGGTEAFF.

This clone was seen a few times. J is TRBJ1-1 and V is TRBV19, with 10 bases identical to TRBD1. Trimming took 10 bases from V and 3 from J; bases not matched to a gene: 5. CDR1 LNHDA and CDR2 SQIVND come from the germline V gene (reference sequence). CDR3 length equals 13 residues. CDR3 sequence: CATRDRGHTEAFF. In DNA form, the CDR3 reads TGTGCCACCCGGGACAGGGGACACACTGAAGCTTTCTTT.

The CDR3 loop is CASSQESGGGYNEQFF. CDR3 nucleotide sequence: TGCGCCAGCAGCCAAGAATCGGGCGGGGGTTACAATGAGCAGTTCTTC. The gene calls are TRBV4-3 and TRBJ2-1; 7 bases are shared with TRBD2. Germline V gene data show CDR1 as LGHNA and CDR2 as YSLEER. The CDR3 is 16 amino acids. V lost 0 bases to trimming and J lost 4 bases; unmatched junction nucleotides: 6.

The CDR3 loop is CASSSGAGGTDTQYF. DNA for the CDR3: TGTGCCAGCAGCTCGGGAGCGGGAGGCACAGATACGCAGTATTTT. The genes are TRBV11-3 and TRBJ2-3; 8 bases agree with TRBD2. The ends lost 4 bases at V and 1 base at J; junction bases unmatched: 4. The germline gives CDR1 SGHNT, CDR2 YENEEA. This CDR3 is 15 amino acids long.

The gene calls are TRBV11-3 and TRBJ1-1; TRBD1 is a possible D gene (5 bases). Germline CDR1 reads SGHNT; CDR2 reads YENEEA. The CDR3 length is 14 residues. The germline V and J ends were trimmed by 5 bases and 0 bases, with 10 bases remaining between them. CDR3 residues: CASSVGRMNTEAFF. The CDR3 nucleotides read TGTGCCAGCAGCGTGGGACGGATGAACACTGAAGCTTTCTTT.

The V call is TRBV6-1, the J call TRBJ1-1; D is ambiguous. V was pared by 7 bases and J by 1 base, with 10 bases between. This CDR3 is 13 amino acids long. Germline assignment: CDR1 MNHNS and CDR2 SASEGT. The CDR3 region is CASTKTRNTEAFF. CDR3 in DNA: TGTGCCAGCACGAAGACAAGGAACACTGAAGCTTTCTTT.

This clone has only one observation. The chain links TRBV9 to TRBJ2-4; maybe TRBD2 (6 bases). The CDR3 has 16 residues. V dropped 2 bases and J dropped 8 bases, with 20 bases sitting between them. Per germline, CDR1 SGDLS and CDR2 YYNGEE. The CDR3 region is CASSVGKTAPGDIQYF. The CDR3 DNA follows: TGTGCCAGCAGCGTGGGAAAGACAGCTCCGGGGGACATTCAGTACTTC.

The rearrangement links TRBV29-1 to TRBJ2-7, with D tentatively TRBD2 (6 bases). This CDR3 region has 12 residues. V lost 7 bases and J lost 5, with 15 bases in between. The germline CDR1 and CDR2 sequences are SQVTM and ANQGSEA. CDR3 amino acids: CSASGVGDEQYF. CDR3 bases: TGCAGCGCCTCGGGGGTAGGCGACGAGCAGTACTTC.

The chain employs TRBV28 and TRBJ1-1; D remains ambiguous. This CDR3 spans 13 amino acids. Germline lookup yields CDR1 MDHEN and CDR2 SYDVKM. V lost 4 bases and J lost 1, with 7 bases in between. CDR3 loop: CASSSTPNTEAFF. CDR3 DNA: TGTGCCAGCAGTTCCACACCGAACACTGAAGCTTTCTTT.

The chain links TRBV6-1 to TRBJ1-1; D remains ambiguous. Germline CDR1 MNHNS, CDR2 SASEGT. Between the trimmed V and J ends, which lost 6 bases and 1 base, there was a span of 9 bases. CDR3 size: 13 residues. CDR3 sequence: CASRLRENTEAFF. In DNA, the CDR3 is TGTGCCAGCAGACTTCGAGAGAACACTGAAGCTTTCTTT.

This rearrangement joins TRBV14 to TRBJ1-5; tentatively, D is TRBD1 (6 bases). V dropped 1 base and J dropped 10 bases, with 14 bases sitting between them. The CDR3 extends over 14 amino acids. CDR1 is SGHDN, CDR2 FVKESK, per germline. CDR3 DNA sequence: TGTGCCAGCAGCCAAGGGGGGCAGGGCACCCCCCAGCATTTT. This codes for CASSQGGQGTPQHF. Full variable domain (rest looked up from reference TRBV14 and TRBJ1-5): EAGVTQFPSHSVIEKGQTVTLRCDPISGHDNLYWYRRVMGKEIKFLLHFVKESKQDESGMPNNRFLAERTGGTYSTLKVQPAELEDSGVYFCASSQGGQGTPQHFGDGTRLSIL.

The chain combines TRBV19 with TRBJ1-2; a possible D gene is TRBD1 (6 bases). The V end lost 6 bases, the J end lost 8 bases, and 16 bases lay between the germline ends. Germline loops: CDR1 LNHDA, CDR2 SQIVND (reference sequence). The CDR3 contains 13 residues. DNA of the CDR3: TGTGCCAGTAGCTGGGACCCCGGACAGGGCTACACCTTC. It specifies CASSWDPGQGYTF.

This chain joins TRBV4-1 and TRBJ1-5; D is ambiguous. The CDR3 is 14 amino acids. The germline V gene has CDR1 MGHRA and CDR2 YSYEKL. Trimming shortened V by 0 bases and J by 8 bases, and 11 bases separated the two germline ends. The CDR3 here is CASSQDFLAEPQHF. CDR3 DNA sequence: TGCGCCAGCAGCCAAGATTTCCTCGCCGAGCCCCAGCATTTT.

The rearrangement uses TRBV5-1 and TRBJ1-4; D might be TRBD1 (6 bases). V shed 0 bases and J shed 6 bases, with 9 bases lying between them. The CDR3 is 14 amino acids. From germline, CDR1 is SGHRS and CDR2 YFSETQ. Here the CDR3 reads CASSLGGLDEKLFF. The CDR3, as DNA: TGCGCCAGCAGCTTGGGGGGGCTGGATGAAAAACTGTTTTTT.

V gene TRBV12-5 combines with J gene TRBJ2-5, with 7 positions matching TRBD2. The trim removed 2 bases at V and 6 bases at J, leaving 9 bases unmatched. CDR1 and CDR2 (germline): LGHNT, FRNRAP. This CDR3 has 15 residues. CDR3 sequence reads: CASGLSRGGKKTQYF. Here the CDR3 DNA reads TGTGCTAGTGGTTTGTCCCGGGGAGGGAAAAAGACCCAGTACTTC.

This rearrangement joins TRBV11-1 to TRBJ1-1; no clear D. Germline values: CDR1 SGHAT, CDR2 FQDESV (reference sequence). Trimming took 3 bases from V and 1 from J, leaving 9 bases between them. CDR3 length equals 14 residues. The CDR3 DNA follows: TGTGCCAGCAGCTTTCCTGTGGCGAACACTGAAGCTTTCTTT. This translates into CASSFPVANTEAFF.

The chain is built from TRBV28 and TRBJ1-3, with D possibly TRBD1 on 6 matching bases. The V end was cut by 4 bases, the J end by 2 bases, with 12 bases between. The CDR3 loop spans 15 amino acids. Germline CDR1 is MDHEN and CDR2 is SYDVKM. The CDR3 coding sequence is TGTGCCAGCAGTTCCCACAGGGTTACTGGAAACACCATATATTTT. Translating gives CASSSHRVTGNTIYF.

The rearrangement joins TRBV11-3 to TRBJ2-3; D is possibly TRBD1 (5 bases). The CDR3 has 14 residues. Germline V gives CDR1 SGHNT, CDR2 YENEEA. Trimming removed 2 bases from V and 0 bases from J, with 6 bases in between. CDR3 amino acids: CASSLTGSTDTQYF. The CDR3, as DNA: TGTGCCAGCAGCTTAACAGGTAGCACAGATACGCAGTATTTT.

This sequence joins TRBV4-3 and TRBJ2-3; TRBD2 might be the D (5 bases). Germline V gene lookup returns CDR1 LGHNA and CDR2 YSLEER. V lost 0 bases and J 0 bases, leaving 16 bases between the germline ends. The CDR3 is 18 residues long. For the CDR3, the DNA is TGCGCCAGCAGCCAAGATCAGAATAGCGCCAGAAGCACAGATACGCAGTATTTT. Protein: CASSQDQNSARSTDTQYF.

The genes are TRBV4-1 and TRBJ2-7; a possible D gene is TRBD1 (6 bases). Germline CDR1 MGHRA, CDR2 YSYEKL. The CDR3 is made up of 14 amino acids. Trimming left V 4 bases short and J 3 bases short, with 13 bases between. The CDR3 region is CASSPQGTVYEQYF. CDR3 sequence (DNA): TGCGCCAGCAGCCCGCAGGGGACGGTCTACGAGCAGTACTTC.

V usage is TRBV7-2 and J usage is TRBJ2-7; D possibly uses TRBD1 or TRBD2 (5 bases each). V lost 3 bases and J lost 0, with 12 bases in between. Germline V gives CDR1 SGHTA, CDR2 FQGNSA. This CDR3 is 15 amino acids long. The CDR3: CASSFGWGSSYEQYF. The DNA of the CDR3 is TGTGCCAGCAGCTTCGGGTGGGGGAGCTCCTACGAGCAGTACTTC.

This chain joins TRBV2 and TRBJ2-7; either TRBD1 or TRBD2 may fit D (6 bases each). The CDR3 totals 12 residues. Germline assignment: CDR1 SNHLY and CDR2 FYNNEI. V lost 8 bases and J lost 2, with 10 bases in between. The CDR3 DNA reads as TGTGCCAGCCTGCGGGACACCTACGAGCAGTACTTC. As protein: CASLRDTYEQYF.

This chain joins TRBV30 and TRBJ1-4; tentative D call: TRBD1 (5 bases). Germline V lookup: CDR1 GTSNPN, CDR2 SVGIG (reference sequence). Trimming pared 3 bases from V and 0 bases from J, leaving 11 bases between. The CDR3 has 15 amino acids. DNA of the CDR3: TGTGCCTGGAGCGAAGGGGTAGCAACTAATGAAAAACTGTTTTTT. This encodes CAWSEGVATNEKLFF.

The chain has TRBV5-5 and TRBJ2-3; D not resolved. The germline CDR1 and CDR2 sequences are SGHKS and YYEKEE (reference sequence). Trimming stripped 0 bases from V and 0 bases from J, with 8 bases between. This CDR3 has 15 amino acids. CDR3 bases: TGTGCCAGCAGCTTGGGAGCTGCTAGCACAGATACGCAGTATTTT. Encoded protein: CASSLGAASTDTQYF.